This T cell receptor beta chain appears in the sequencing data of a study of CD8+ T cells in alopecia areata. Study-wide context: Treated patients were given 5 to 10 mg oral tofacitinib twice daily.

cDNA reverse transcribed from extracted RNA served as the sequencing template. Data came from immunoSEQ multiplex PCR; TCRdb stores just in-frame clones and leaves some out. The data contain fewer than 250,000 clones, about 60% of them singletons. This CDR3 has 14 amino acids. Germline CDR1 reads SGHTA; CDR2 reads FQGNSA. V lost 5 bases, J lost 7 bases, and 10 bases stayed unmatched. Stated treatment: oral pan-JAK inhibitor, 5-10 mg twice daily. The rearrangement links TRBV7-2 to TRBJ2-5; 7 nucleotides line up with TRBD1. This sequence originates from a human donor with alopecia areata. The sequencing used CD4+ T cells sorted from blood, collected at week 4, from a patient treated with tofacitinib. CDR3 coding DNA: TGTGCCAGCAGCGTCGGGACAGCGGCCGGGACCCAGTACTTC. Protein sequence: CASSVGTAAGTQYF. Using reference TRBV7-2 and TRBJ2-5 for the parts outside the CDR3, the full variable domain is GAGVSQSPSNKVTEKGKDVELRCDPISGHTALYWYRQSLGQGLEFLIYFQGNSAPDKSGLPSDRFSAERTGGSVSTLTIQRTQQEDSAVYLCASSVGTAAGTQYFGPGTRLLVL.